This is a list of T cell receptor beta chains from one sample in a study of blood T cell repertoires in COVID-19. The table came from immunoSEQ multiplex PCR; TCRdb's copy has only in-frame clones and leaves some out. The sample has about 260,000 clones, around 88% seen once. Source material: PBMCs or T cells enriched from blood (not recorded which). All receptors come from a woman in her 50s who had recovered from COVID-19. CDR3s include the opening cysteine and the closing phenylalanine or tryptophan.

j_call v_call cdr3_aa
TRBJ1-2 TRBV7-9 CASSLDRYYGYTF
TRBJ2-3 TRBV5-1 CASSILAGTDTQYF
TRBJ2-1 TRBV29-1 CSVEWSAFTDRKYNEQFF
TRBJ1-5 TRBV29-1 CSVALRSNQPQHF
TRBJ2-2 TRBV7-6 CASSSGLGTGELFF
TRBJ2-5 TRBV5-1 CASSLGYRGRRETQYF
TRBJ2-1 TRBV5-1 CASSLALRTASYNEQFF
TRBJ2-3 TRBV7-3 CASSLTGAGGTDTQYF
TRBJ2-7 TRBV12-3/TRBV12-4 CASSFRRSHEQYF
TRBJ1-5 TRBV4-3 CASSQAPNQPQHF
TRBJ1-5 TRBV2 CASNPGTGRGNQPQHF
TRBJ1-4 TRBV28 CASTGTINEKLFF
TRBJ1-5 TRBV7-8 CASSLFWGEGQPQHF
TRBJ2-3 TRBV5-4 CASSPRAGASTDTQYF
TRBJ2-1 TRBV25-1 CASRLAGGYNEQFF
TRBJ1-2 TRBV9 CASSVAVANYGYTF
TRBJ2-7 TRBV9 CASSVGLAGGGSYEQYF
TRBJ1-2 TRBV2 CASRPGTGGVVYTF
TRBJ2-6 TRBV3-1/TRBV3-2 CASSQGRVAGANVLTF
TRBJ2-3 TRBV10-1 CASSAGSGEITDTQYF
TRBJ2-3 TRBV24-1 CATSLTGQGSTDTQYF
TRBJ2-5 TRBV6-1 CASSAPGAGGIKTQYF
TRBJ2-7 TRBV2 CASSRVGQGPYEQYF
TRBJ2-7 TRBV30 CAWSRGLEQYF
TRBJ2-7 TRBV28 CASSLWDDRFGYEQYF
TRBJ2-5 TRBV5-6 CASSFLGNQETQYF
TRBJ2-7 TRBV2 CASSEDSHEQYF
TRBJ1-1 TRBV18 CASSPPAIWGHNTEAFF
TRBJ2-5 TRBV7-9 CASSRHTGVETQYF
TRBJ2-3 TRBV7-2 CASSLSLAGVQDTQYF
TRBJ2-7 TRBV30 CAWMIRTSGRTYEQYF
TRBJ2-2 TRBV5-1 CASSLMAGANTGELFF
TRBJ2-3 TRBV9 CASSAESADTQYF
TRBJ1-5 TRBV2 CASRGQGMQPQHF
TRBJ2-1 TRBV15 CATSRGSGTYNEQFF
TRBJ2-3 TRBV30 CAWSPGLAGGPDTQYF
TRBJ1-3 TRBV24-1 CATSAGFDTIYF
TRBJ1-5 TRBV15 CATSRDLWTQVENQPQHF
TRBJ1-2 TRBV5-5 CASSLPQYGYTF
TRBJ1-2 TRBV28 CASSLWTASNYGYTF
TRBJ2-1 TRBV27 CASKINSLNDEQFF
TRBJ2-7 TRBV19 CASSIREGYYEQYF
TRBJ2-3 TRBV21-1 CASSKLRWVGDTQYF
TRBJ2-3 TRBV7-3 CASSLLAGVPLSPDTQYF
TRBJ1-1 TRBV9 CASSVAGNTEAFF
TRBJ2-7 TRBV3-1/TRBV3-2 CASSQVGTGSRDEQYF